The rows below give T cell receptor beta chains drawn from one sample of a study of cytomegalovirus exposure and HLA in healthy donors. TCRdb's copy holds only in-frame clones and misses some; the assay was immunoSEQ multiplex PCR. The data show approximately 170,000 clones, 60% to 85% seen once. The source material was PBMCs. These receptors all come from a male donor in good health and CMV-seropositive. Each CDR3 is given with its conserved first and last residue. The D gene is left open where the match is weak. The listing skips clone size in some rows; elsewhere it reads once, few, many or a size class.

clone size,J gene,D gene,V gene,CDR3 DNA,CDR3 protein
.,TRBJ1-1,TRBD1,TRBV5-4,TGTGCCAGCAGCTTCAAGGGGGCGGGCACTGAAGCTTTCTTT,CASSFKGAGTEAFF
.,TRBJ2-7,.,TRBV30,TGTGCCTGGAGCGCTGGACAGTCCCACTACGAGCAGTACTTC,CAWSAGQSHYEQYF
once,TRBJ1-1,.,TRBV5-6,TGTGCCAGCAGCTTGGGGCCGAACACTGAAGCTTTCTTT,CASSLGPNTEAFF
.,TRBJ1-2,.,TRBV29-1,TGCAGCGTTGATTGGGGGCTCGGCTACACCTTC,CSVDWGLGYTF
.,TRBJ1-3,.,TRBV7-8,TGTGCCAGCAGCCTGCGGTGGGGGGGCTCTGGAAACACCATATATTTT,CASSLRWGGSGNTIYF
.,TRBJ2-2,TRBD2,TRBV30,TGTGCCTGGGGGGACTACATAAACACCGGGGAGCTGTTTTTT,CAWGDYINTGELFF
few,TRBJ2-1,TRBD2,TRBV6-5,TGTGCCAGCGGTCGACTAGCGGGGGGTATCAATGAGCAGTTCTTC,CASGRLAGGINEQFF
.,TRBJ1-1,.,TRBV5-1,TGCGCCAGCAGCTTCCCAGGGGAGTGGCGCACTGAAGCTTTCTTT,CASSFPGEWRTEAFF
.,TRBJ1-5,TRBD1,TRBV5-5,TGTGCCAGCAGCTTAGTCGACAGGGGTCATCAGCCCCAGCATTTT,CASSLVDRGHQPQHF
.,TRBJ1-5,.,TRBV23-1,TGCGCCAGCATGCGATCAGGGACTACAGGAAGAGGACAGCCCCAGCATTTT,CASMRSGTTGRGQPQHF
.,TRBJ1-2,.,TRBV20-1,TGCAGTGCTTCTCTGTATGGCTACACCTTC,CSASLYGYTF
.,TRBJ1-6,.,TRBV6-5,TGTGCCAGCAGTTACTCCCGGACAGTCCAATCACCCCTCCACTTT,CASSYSRTVQSPLHF
.,TRBJ1-3,TRBD1,TRBV19,TGTGCCAGTAGTATGGCGGGACAGCCTGGAAACACCATATATTTT,CASSMAGQPGNTIYF
.,TRBJ2-7,.,TRBV27,TGTGCCAGCAGTTTGGGTCAGGGGTTCTACGAGCAGTACTTC,CASSLGQGFYEQYF
few,TRBJ2-7,TRBD1,TRBV19,TGTGCCAGTAGTCCTGGACAGGGGACACACTCCTACGAGCAGTACTTC,CASSPGQGTHSYEQYF
.,TRBJ1-1,TRBD1,TRBV4-3,TGCGCCAGCAGCCAAGAATGGGACAGGCCCCGAAACACTGAAGCTTTCTTT,CASSQEWDRPRNTEAFF
.,TRBJ1-4,.,TRBV19,TGTGCCAGTAGGACGGACAGAGACGAAAAACTGTTTTTT,CASRTDRDEKLFF
.,TRBJ1-1,.,TRBV5-8,TGTGCCAGCAGCCCCTGGGGGCGAGACATGAACACTGAAGCTTTCTTT,CASSPWGRDMNTEAFF
.,TRBJ1-5,.,TRBV5-6,TGTGCCAGCAGCTTGCGGCAGGTAAATCAGCCCCAGCATTTT,CASSLRQVNQPQHF
few,TRBJ2-6,.,TRBV6-5,TGTGCCAGCAGTTACCAGGACTCTGGGGCCAACGTCCTGACTTTC,CASSYQDSGANVLTF
.,TRBJ1-2,.,TRBV5-6,TGTGCCAGCAGCTTGGTTTCGGAGTATGGCTACACCTTC,CASSLVSEYGYTF
.,TRBJ1-4,.,TRBV7-9,TGTGCCAGCAGCTTAAGGGGCCCTAATGAAAAACTGTTTTTT,CASSLRGPNEKLFF
once,TRBJ1-3,TRBD1,TRBV2,TGTGCCAGCAGTGATGGGGACAGGGGGGTTGATGGAAACACCATATATTTT,CASSDGDRGVDGNTIYF
.,TRBJ1-3,.,TRBV27,TGTGCCAGCAGTTCGCCTAGCTCTGGAAACACCATATATTTT,CASSSPSSGNTIYF
once,TRBJ1-1,.,TRBV7-9,TGTGCCAGCGGCCCCGGAGGGGCGAACACTGAAGCTTTCTTT,CASGPGGANTEAFF
few,TRBJ2-3,TRBD2,TRBV4-1,TGCGCCAGCAGCCAAGATCGGCTAGCGGGGGGGACGACAGATACGCAGTATTTT,CASSQDRLAGGTTDTQYF
once,TRBJ2-7,.,TRBV30,TGTGCCTGGAGTAGGGGGGGTCTTGATGAGCAGTACTTC,CAWSRGGLDEQYF
few,TRBJ2-7,TRBD2,TRBV4-1,TGCGCCAGCAGCGGACTAGCGGGGAGCTCCTACGAGCAGTACTTC,CASSGLAGSSYEQYF
.,TRBJ2-1,TRBD2,TRBV12-5,TGTGCTAGTAGGGCGGGGGAAAGAGTCAATGAGCAGTTCTTC,CASRAGERVNEQFF
.,TRBJ2-3,.,TRBV5-1,TGCGCCAGCACCCTTGGTGGGGGCCCAGATACGCAGTATTTT,CASTLGGGPDTQYF
.,TRBJ2-1,TRBD1,TRBV7-2,TGTGCCAGCAGCTCCCCTCTCGGGACAGGGGTGTCCTACAATGAGCAGTTCTTC,CASSSPLGTGVSYNEQFF
.,TRBJ1-1,.,TRBV7-9,TGTGCCAGCAGCTTAGTGCCCCCAGAAAACACTGAAGCTTTCTTT,CASSLVPPENTEAFF
.,TRBJ1-5,TRBD1,TRBV7-6,TGTGCCAGCAGCTTAAGGGGACAGGGGCTTCAGCATTTT,CASSLRGQGLQHF
.,TRBJ2-5,.,TRBV7-2,TGTGCCAGCAGCCCAGACAGGCGTCAAGAGACCCAGTACTTC,CASSPDRRQETQYF
.,TRBJ1-2,.,TRBV5-1,TGCGCCAGCAGCTTGGCTGACAGTTTCTATGGCTACACCTTC,CASSLADSFYGYTF
.,TRBJ1-2,TRBD1,TRBV7-9,TGTGCCAGCAGCTTAATGATGGGACAGGGAGTTTTAATGGGGTATGGCTACACCTTC,CASSLMMGQGVLMGYGYTF
.,TRBJ1-5,.,TRBV6-1,TGTGCCAGCAGCCCCTTCATGCCAGAGCCCCAGCATTTT,CASSPFMPEPQHF